Given below is one T cell receptor beta chain in context. The sample comes from a study of blood T cell repertoires in COVID-19. Study background: Both acute and convalescent COVID-19 samples were obtained from the United States, Italy and Spain. PBMCs, B-cell-depleted T cells, or T cells provided the cDNA or gDNA that made up the material.

In the authors' methods: Using reference gene primer amplification, nucleated cell counts were estimated. Clones were sequenced by immunoSEQ multiplex PCR, and TCRdb holds only the in-frame ones, with some missing. D and trimming were read from the DNA, whereas the V and J calls and clone size are those reported in that table. The sample records some 370,000 clones, about 90% being singletons. J lost 4 bases, V lost 10 bases, and 11 bases had no gene match. Germline V gene data show CDR1 as MNHEY and CDR2 as SVGAGI. This CDR3 has 14 residues. The chain is built from TRBV6-5 and TRBJ2-3, with 7 bases lining up with TRBD2. The sample taken for sequencing was peripheral blood. This clonotype was obtained from a man between 18 and 29 years old with active or convalescent COVID-19. CDR3 DNA: TGTGCCACCCGATGGGTTGCGGGAGCAGATACGCAGTATTTT. As protein: CATRWVAGADTQYF.